This T cell receptor beta chain was recovered during a study of technical replicates of blood from a few donors. Trimming removed 3 bases at V and 1 base at J, with 25 bases between. Germline CDR1 is LGHNA and CDR2 is YSLEER. This CDR3 spans 20 amino acids. Measured with immunoSEQ multiplex PCR; TCRdb has only the in-frame clones, and not every one. The table lists some 70,000 clones, 80% to 95% of them singletons, with roughly 4.3% in the top ten. Material for sequencing was PBMCs. The chain is built from TRBV4-3 and TRBJ1-3; D uncertain. This TCR came from a human donor in good health. Some clones in this sample may be carry-over from other donors' samples. CDR3 region: CASSQHGPGGLGSSGNTIYF. The CDR3 bases are TGCGCCAGCAGCCAGCACGGGCCAGGAGGATTGGGCTCTTCTGGAAACACCATATATTTT.